One sample yielded the 23 T cell receptor beta chains listed below, sequenced in a study of T cells in Graves' hyperthyroidism and ophthalmopathy. Amplified TCR beta CDR3 regions came from RNA transcripts. HTBI primers were employed in a first-round RT-PCR of the TCR CDR3. TCRdb ran MiXCR on the multiplex PCR reads and lists one entry per CDR3 protein. This table holds roughly 700,000 distinct CDR3 sequences, under 45% found once. The sequenced sample consisted of blood. The receptors stem from a woman in her 40s with Graves' hyperthyroidism.

The J gene is TRBJ1-5, the V gene TRBV7-4, with unresolved D. CDR1 is SGHVT, CDR2 SQSDAQ, per germline. The CDR3 is made up of 16 amino acids. Trimming removed 1 base from V and 3 bases from J, with 13 bases in between. CDR3 in DNA: TGTGCCAGCAGCTTAGTCGAAGGGTTCCACAATCAGCCCCAGCATTTT. It specifies CASSLVEGFHNQPQHF.

This chain connects TRBV4-3 to TRBJ2-7; 7 bases agree with TRBD2. V shed 0 bases and J 2 bases; nucleotides not matched to a gene: 4. Germline CDR1 and CDR2: LGHNA and YSLEER. There are 15 residues in the CDR3. In DNA form, the CDR3 reads TGCGCCAGCAGCCAAGATCGGACTAGTACCTACGAGCAGTACTTC. Translated, it gives CASSQDRTSTYEQYF.

J is TRBJ1-2 and V is TRBV9, with TRBD1 matching 7 bases. J was trimmed by 4 bases and V by 0 bases; bases with no gene match: 6. The CDR3 spans 15 residues. Germline CDR1 SGDLS, CDR2 YYNGEE. The CDR3 nucleotides read TGTGCCAGCAGCGTAGAGGGGGCGGGGGGCTATGGCTACACCTTC. It yields the protein CASSVEGAGGYGYTF.

The chain uses TRBV29-1 and TRBJ2-7; possible D gene TRBD1, 6 bases. V was cut by 4 bases and J by 0 bases, with 13 bases left in between. Germline V gene data show CDR1 as SQVTM and CDR2 as ANQGSEA. The CDR3 totals 14 residues. CDR3 region: CSVVGTKSSYEQYF. DNA for the CDR3: TGCAGCGTTGTCGGGACAAAGAGCTCCTACGAGCAGTACTTC.

The table lists this clonotype with a count of one. A read error is possible here, since a much larger clone lies one base away. The chain links TRBV20-1 to TRBJ1-1; no clear D. V was shortened by 6 bases and J by 6 bases, with 14 bases between the two germline ends. This CDR3 region has 12 residues. The germline V gene has CDR1 DFQATT and CDR2 SNEGSKA (reference sequence). CDR3 sequence (DNA): TGCAGTGCCCCCCGGCAGGACGCTGAAGCTTTCTTT. It is translated as CSAPRQDAEAFF.

The V call is TRBV7-9, the J call TRBJ1-5, with D possibly TRBD1 on 5 matching bases. The germline V gene has CDR1 SEHNR and CDR2 FQNEAQ (reference sequence). The V and J ends lost 6 bases and 6 bases respectively, with 15 bases between them. This CDR3 contains 14 residues. The CDR3, as DNA: TGTGCCAGCAGTGCCCAGGGAGCCGCTCAGCCCCAGCATTTT. It yields the protein CASSAQGAAQPQHF.

The sample holds many counts of this clonotype. The CDR3: CASSYEATRPGNTIYF. The DNA for the CDR3 is TGTGCCAGCAGCTACGAAGCAACTCGACCTGGAAACACCATATATTTT. The chain joins TRBV5-8 to TRBJ1-3; D is unclear. Per the germline V gene, CDR1 is SGHTS and CDR2 is YDEGEE. The CDR3 loop spans 16 amino acids. Between the trimmed V and J ends, which lost 3 bases and 2 bases, there was a span of 15 bases.

This clonotype showed up just a few times. The chain employs TRBV24-1 and TRBJ1-5, with 8 bases fitting TRBD1. CDR1 and CDR2 from the germline V gene are KGHDR and SFDVKD. The CDR3 is made up of 20 amino acids. V trimming: 2 bases; J trimming: 3 bases; junction bases outside the gene matches: 17. The CDR3 loop reads CATSDSVPGQVYTHNQPQHF. In DNA form, the CDR3 reads TGTGCCACCAGTGATTCCGTTCCGGGACAGGTCTATACCCACAATCAGCCCCAGCATTTT.

On this clonotype itself: The CDR3 does not end in the conserved phenylalanine or tryptophan, so this is likely a read error. This sequence joins TRBV29-1 and TRBJ2-7; D is uncertain. This CDR3 has 13 amino acids. V lost 4 bases and J 2 bases, leaving 12 bases between the germline ends. Germline lookup yields CDR1 SQVTM and CDR2 ANQGSEA. Here the CDR3 DNA reads TGCAGCGTTGTATATCGGTCCACCTACGAGCAGTACCTC. Amino acid sequence: CSVVYRSTYEQYL.

This clonotype was seen at least ten times. This rearrangement joins TRBV25-1 to TRBJ1-1, with D unresolved. Trimming cost V 7 bases and J 1 base, with 13 bases left between them. The CDR3 runs 14 residues. Germline CDR1 is MGHDK and CDR2 is SYGVNS. The CDR3 loop reads CASIAGGRNTEAFF. The CDR3 nucleotides are TGTGCCAGCATAGCGGGAGGCAGGAACACTGAAGCTTTCTTT.

Of note for this clonotype: One end of the junction is discordant with germline, which a read error may explain. The chain uses TRBV7-2 and TRBJ1-5; D is possibly TRBD1 (5 bases). From germline, CDR1 is SGHTA and CDR2 FQGNSA. The CDR3 runs 14 residues. DNA for the CDR3: TGTGCCAGCAGCCAAGACCTGGGGGATCAGCCCCCGCATTTT. Protein product: CASSQDLGDQPPHF.

The rearrangement uses TRBV2 and TRBJ2-2, with D unresolved. The ends were cut back, 8 bases at V and 6 bases at J, with 10 bases in the middle. The germline CDR1 and CDR2 sequences are SNHLY and FYNNEI. The CDR3 spans 12 residues. The DNA of the CDR3 is TGTGCCAGCTCGCAGTTTGCCGGGGAGCTGTTTTTT. It codes for CASSQFAGELFF.

J is TRBJ2-5 and V is TRBV7-2, with D hard to call. The CDR3 loop spans 14 amino acids. Trimming left V 5 bases short and J 0 bases short, with 10 bases between. Germline-derived CDR1 and CDR2 are SGHTA and FQGNSA. CDR3 amino acids: CASSAGRYQETQYF. Here the CDR3 DNA reads TGTGCCAGCAGCGCCGGACGGTACCAAGAGACCCAGTACTTC.

This clonotype was seen ten or more times. The chain couples TRBV7-9 to TRBJ2-5, with 8 bases that match TRBD2. CDR1 is SEHNR and CDR2 is FQNEAQ in the germline V gene (reference sequence). The CDR3 covers 15 residues. V trimming: 4 bases; J trimming: 3 bases; junction bases outside the gene matches: 7. CDR3 protein: CASSYRPGLEETQYF. The CDR3 DNA reads as TGTGCCAGCAGCTACCGCCCGGGACTAGAAGAGACCCAGTACTTC. Drawing the rest from reference TRBV7-9 and TRBJ2-5, the complete variable domain is DTGVSQNPRHKITKRGQNVTFRCDPISEHNRLYWYRQTLGQGPEFLTYFQNEAQLEKSRLLSDRFSAERPKGSFSTLEIQRTEQGDSAMYLCASSYRPGLEETQYFGPGTRLLVL.

The V gene is TRBV4-1, the J gene TRBJ1-2; D uncertain. The CDR3 contains 16 residues. Looked up from germline, CDR1 is MGHRA and CDR2 is YSYEKL. V gave up 0 bases and J gave up 3 bases, with 14 bases separating them. CDR3 in DNA: TGCGCCAGCAGCCAAGACCATCCGAGTGCCTACTATGGCTACACCTTC. Translation gives CASSQDHPSAYYGYTF.

In its sample, this clonotype was seen many times. This chain joins TRBV5-1 and TRBJ2-7; no definite D call. The CDR3 is 14 residues long. V lost 5 bases and J lost 2, with 14 bases in between. Germline lookup yields CDR1 SGHRS and CDR2 YFSETQ. The CDR3 here is CASSYEGRAYEQYF. Here the CDR3 DNA reads TGCGCCAGCAGTTACGAAGGACGGGCCTACGAGCAGTACTTC.

V usage is TRBV11-2 and J usage is TRBJ2-5; 7 bases line up with TRBD2. The V and J ends lost 0 bases and 5 bases, in that order; junction bases with no gene match: 6. CDR1 is SGHAT and CDR2 is FQNNGV in the germline V gene. The CDR3 has 15 residues. CDR3 sequence (DNA): TGTGCCAGCAGCTTAGATGGCGGGAGTACGGAGACCCAGTACTTC. Translated, it gives CASSLDGGSTETQYF.

The CDR3 DNA is TGCGCCGGGACACCCGGGACAGGCGTCGGCGAGCAGTACTTC. Translated, it gives CAGTPGTGVGEQYF. The chain couples TRBV10-2 to TRBJ2-7; 8 nucleotides line up with TRBD1. Germline V gene lookup returns CDR1 WSHSY and CDR2 SAAADI. With 11 bases clipped from V and 6 bases from J, the junction kept 15 bases outside the gene matches. There are 14 residues in the CDR3.

The chain combines TRBV29-1 with TRBJ1-5; tentative D call: TRBD1 (5 bases). The CDR3 sequence is 13 residues long. The V gene's germline CDR1 is SQVTM and CDR2 ANQGSEA. V shed 8 bases and J shed 5 bases, with 16 bases lying between them. CDR3 sequence (DNA): TGCAGCTTAGAGGCCGGGGCCGATCAGCCCCAGCATTTT. Amino acids: CSLEAGADQPQHF.

This clonotype was observed once. V and J are TRBV5-1 and TRBJ1-1, with 8 nucleotides matching TRBD1. V dropped 0 bases and J dropped 10; count of bases not matched to a gene: 11. Germline loops: CDR1 SGHRS, CDR2 YFSETQ. The CDR3 contains 15 residues. The DNA for the CDR3 is TGCGCCAGCAGCTTGGGACAGGGGAATTTCGCTGGAGCTTTCTTT. Amino acids: CASSLGQGNFAGAFF.

This clonotype came up many times. CDR3 amino acids: CASSLRTSFYEQYF. In DNA, the CDR3 is TGTGCCAGCAGCCTGCGGACTAGCTTCTACGAGCAGTACTTC. This chain links TRBV7-3 with TRBJ2-7, with TRBD2 matching over 8 bases. The CDR3 runs to 14 residues. Germline-derived CDR1 and CDR2 are SGHTA and FQGTGA. The V and J ends lost 5 bases and 3 bases, in that order; junction bases with no gene match: 6.

This clonotype was counted ten times or more. This chain connects TRBV19 to TRBJ1-1; D gene ambiguous. CDR3 length: 12 residues. V was pared by 7 bases and J by 4 bases, with 10 bases between. Germline CDR1 and CDR2: LNHDA and SQIVND (reference sequence). CDR3: CASTRGSTEAFF. In nucleotides, the CDR3 is TGTGCCAGTACCCGGGGTAGCACTGAAGCTTTCTTT.

V is TRBV9 and J is TRBJ1-2, with 8 positions matching TRBD1. Germline V gene data show CDR1 as SGDLS and CDR2 as YYNGEE. The CDR3 loop spans 15 amino acids. The trim removed 6 bases at V and 3 bases at J, leaving 10 bases unmatched. CDR3 residues: CASIDRGQAYYGYTF. DNA of the CDR3: TGTGCCAGCATCGATAGGGGACAGGCTTACTATGGCTACACCTTC.